This T cell receptor (beta chain) was retrieved from a study of shared clonotypes between healthy human individuals (dated by TCRdb to the early 2020s). In terms of the full investigation: Two women and a few men aged 18 to 49 years were included in the cohort. For each donor, CD4 naive and CD4 memory were each run on three plates, CD8 naive on two plates, and CD8 memory on one plate. To estimate repertoire size and how much clonotype sharing occurs between individuals, the study deeply sequenced the blood TCR repertoires of a handful of healthy adults. To increase sequencing depth and limit assay-specific biases, TCR repertoire library preparation and sequencing were carried out by different laboratories using diverse techniques. Each donor's leukapheresis produced roughly between roughly 0.85 and 10 billion PBMCs.

What the authors observed across the whole study: Naive subsets generally had larger estimated clonotype richness than memory subsets did. Higher generation probabilities were observed for clonotypes shared by all four sorted-subset donors than for non-shared clonotypes. Because the study included only a small number of donors, the genetic and exposure-history diversity represented was limited. Pairwise subsampling led to the expectation that sequencing depth would affect the degree of clonotype sharing among donors. Sampling was restricted to blood, and TCR repertoires in tissue are likely to differ from TCR repertoires in blood. Even with the large sequencing depth, rarefaction of the sorted-subset datasets indicated that sequencing was incomplete. Across a few donors, 4.5% to 6.5% of naive CD4, 3% to 4% of naive CD8, under 2.5% of memory CD4, and approximately 0.4% of memory CD8 clonotypes were shared.

About this clone: The clone's antigen remains unknown. One base away there is no much larger clone; base qualities are not given.

Using the deep immunoSEQ assay, multiplex PCR amplified TCR CDR3 regions from genomic DNA. Extracted genomic DNA from each cell subset was distributed evenly across all wells of several immunoSEQ 96-well plates, and each plate was treated as a replicate. For sorted subsets, roughly 190 ng of genomic DNA, equivalent to 25,000 to 30,000 T cell genomes, went into each replicate PCR. The purified libraries were quantified using a Qubit 3.0 fluorometer, sized with a Bioanalyzer 2100, and then quantified again using the KAPA Library Quantification kit. Every immunoSEQ 96-well plate was sequenced on a dedicated single-read 150-cycle Illumina NextSeq 550 flow cell. Per the source publication's procedure: Because the immunoSEQ output included only junctional sequences and no quality scores, the filtering could not be the same as the filtering used for full-length reads. To assign V/J genes and CDR3, sequences were annotated against IMGT germline references using PyIR, a Python wrapper for IgBLAST v1.9. Reads were filtered out if the reads had weak V/J assignments (E-value above 1e-6), no CDR3, stop codons, out-of-frame junctions, or ambiguous translated residues. V3J clonotypes were defined by identical inferred V gene, J gene, and CDR3 amino acid sequence. Percentage overlap between repertoires was computed as shared unique clonotypes divided by the size of the smaller repertoire. Richness of each repertoire was evaluated using RTK rarefaction, the Chao1 estimator, and Recon v2.1 estimates of unobserved clonotypes. For all TCRbeta clonotypes obtained by the gDNA method from four donors, generation probabilities were computed with OLGA. The source is immuneACCESS, and TCRdb retained only in-frame sequences with V and J called. Part of the clones is not carried over; for the studies checked, unresolved V genes explain less than half of this, and the remainder is unexplained. The V and J calls and clone size were taken over from that table, and D and trimming were inferred from the DNA. Present in this sample are more than 2,000,000 clones, 80% to 95% of which were seen just once. The top ten constitute roughly 0.36% of the sample.

Donors were healthy HIV-negative adults with no recently reported acute infections or vaccinations. All donors were Caucasian adults living in Nashville, Tennessee, USA. CD4+ T cells were enriched through magnetic negative selection, after which naive cells were positively selected on CD45RA and the remaining negative fraction served as the memory subset. After blood collection by leukapheresis, PBMCs were isolated using Ficoll-Histopaque density gradient centrifugation and then cryopreserved in the vapor phase of liquid nitrogen. Purity and quantity of every magnetically sorted T cell population were checked by analytical flow cytometry. From each sorted fraction, genomic DNA was isolated and quantified by UV absorbance on a Nanodrop 2000c. Sequenced: naive CD4+ T cells from PBMCs. Per the publication, the cell subset or site label means: CD45RA+ positively selected. This TCR derives from a man younger than 35 in good health. Some clones in this sample may be carry-over from other donors' samples.

The DNA is TGCGCCAGCAGCCAAGTCGGGTCAGGGGAAGAGACCCAGTACTTC. Protein translation: CASSQVGSGEETQYF. Recombination joined TRBV4-1 with TRBJ2-5; TRBD1 is possibly the D segment (6 matching bases). The CDR3 holds 15 amino acids from the cysteine to the phenylalanine. Only CDR3 DNA remains: 45 bases, in frame from the first base. CDR1 and CDR2 were assigned from the germline V gene as MGHRA and YSYEKL. Trimming removed 1 base from V and 3 bases from J, leaving 12 bases between the germline ends.